The clone carrying this T cell receptor beta chain was seen more than once but under ten times. Its antigen is not identified. This record comes from a study of CD8 T cells in ankylosing spondylitis. Notes on the study in general: Researchers reportedly found disease-linked clones significantly enriched in matched ankylosing spondylitis synovial fluid. About 8 highly homologous variants made up a TCR beta motif, and this motif appeared characteristic of ankylosing spondylitis blood. Disease-linked clones were CD8+ and relatively rare in peripheral blood.

It was by quantitative 5'-RACE with molecular barcodes that TCR beta libraries were made. MiXCR, run by TCRdb on the 5' RACE reads, gives a single entry per CDR3 protein. The sample contains 250,000 to 300,000 distinct CDR3 sequences, about 20% of which appear only once. The CDR3 covers 14 residues. J was trimmed by 2 bases and V by 4 bases; bases with no gene match: 4. Per the germline V gene, CDR1 is SGHDT and CDR2 is YYEEEE. The TCR was taken from a male donor with ankylosing spondylitis or in good health (not recorded which). Sequenced input: blood, either unsorted or a sorted T cell fraction (not recorded which). The chain has TRBV5-6 and TRBJ2-7; 9 nucleotides line up with TRBD1. In DNA form, the CDR3 reads TGTGCCAGCAGCGGGACAGGGAACCCCTACGAGCAGTACGTC. Translating gives CASSGTGNPYEQYV.